The T cell receptor (beta chain) described here comes from a study of blood T cell repertoires in COVID-19 (dated by TCRdb to the early 2020s). About the investigation overall: The collaborator samples originated in the United States, Italy and Spain and spanned the acute and convalescent phases of COVID-19. The prospective study material was composed of cDNA or gDNA derived from T cells, B-cell-depleted T cells, or PBMCs. Subjects who had been exposed to COVID-19, were actively infected with it, or had recovered from it provided the deeply sampled blood TCRbeta repertoires that made up the dataset. The repertoires were made available in a free public database intended to serve as a resource for research on the immune response to SARS-CoV-2. The samples were drawn from two sources: the first 160 participants of the ongoing ImmuneRACE study, and fewer than 1,500 subjects contributed by 6 global collaborators. Nearly every sample came with metadata listing a de-identified subject ID, COVID-19 status, age in years and sex. Where available, HLA class I and class II types were obtained from metadata supplied by the sample provider rather than from assay-based typing. Study-wide conclusions, independent of this receptor: Clinical and demographic metadata were provided uncurated, with the amount varying by source and participant.

Whole blood was collected in K2EDTA tubes by collaborating institutions according to the institutions' own protocols. Collaborator samples were shipped for TCRbeta analysis as frozen whole blood, isolated PBMCs, or DNA extracted from either sample type. Trimming removed 1 base from V and 4 bases from J, leaving 13 bases between the germline ends. Reading from cysteine to phenylalanine, the CDR3 counts 15 amino acids. Only the CDR3 region is kept as DNA, spanning 45 bases read in frame from base 1. CDR1 is given as MGHRA and CDR2 as YSYEKL, both from the germline V gene. With regard to this clone: It lacks a known antigen. No much larger clonotype is one base removed from it; base qualities were not supplied.

TCRbeta CDR3 regions were amplified from genomic DNA by means of the immunoSEQ Assay, a bias-controlled multiplex PCR. The paper's processing steps were these. Within the assay, amplification of reference gene primers was used to estimate how many nucleated cells each sample contained. To quantify the absolute abundance of each unique TCRbeta CDR3 rearrangement, sequence reads were collapsed and filtered. Productive Simpson clonality was computed per sample as the square root of Simpson's diversity index over productive rearrangements. This immuneACCESS table, as held by TCRdb, lists in-frame sequences with V and J called but not all clones. Of the missing ones, under half trace to an unresolved V gene in checked studies; the others have no known cause. V, J and clone size are those of that table, while D and trimming were read from the DNA. The sample table contains 74,000 or so clones; only one count was recorded for roughly nine tenths of them. The biggest ten clones account for 8.2% of the sample.

Sequencing input: peripheral blood. The sequence was collected from a middle-aged man with active COVID-19. The chain uses TRBV4-1 and TRBJ1-2, with TRBD1 tentatively as D gene (6 bases match). The sequenced DNA: TGCGCCAGCAGCCAAGCTGAAGGGGGGGTCTATGGCTACACCTTC. This yields the protein CASSQAEGGVYGYTF.